What follows describes a single T cell receptor beta chain. RNA transcripts yielded amplified TCR beta CDR3 regions. TCR CDR3 regions were first amplified by RT-PCR with HTBI primers. Using its own MiXCR run on the multiplex PCR reads, TCRdb lists one record per CDR3 protein. The data contain roughly 420,000 distinct CDR3 sequences, around 15% of them singletons. The data stem from a study of T cells in Graves' hyperthyroidism and ophthalmopathy. The CDR3 length is 14 residues. The V end lost 2 bases, the J end lost 0 bases, and 8 bases lay between the germline ends. Germline CDR1 and CDR2: DFQATT and SNEGSKA (reference sequence).

This chain joins TRBV20-1 and TRBJ2-1; D remains unclear. This clonotype was obtained from a young woman with Graves' hyperthyroidism. Sequences were obtained from blood. The CDR3 region has the DNA TGCAGTGCTAGATTCGTGAGCTCCTACAATGAGCAGTTCTTC. It specifies CSARFVSSYNEQFF.